Listed below are T cell receptor beta chains from one sample, sequenced in a study of blood T cell repertoires in COVID-19. Sequencing used immunoSEQ multiplex PCR; TCRdb keeps in-frame clones, though not all of them. This table has 95,000 to 100,000 clones, approximately 86% appearing once. The sequenced sample consisted of peripheral blood. These TCRs come from a man aged 80 or over with acute or convalescent COVID-19. Both conserved end residues are part of each CDR3. Each record gives: clone size, J gene, D gene, V gene, CDR3 DNA, CDR3 protein. D genes are given only for firm matches. The listing skips clone size in some rows; elsewhere it reads once, few, many or a size class.

NA,TRBJ2-7,TRBD1,TRBV7-8,TGTGCCAGCGGCGTGACAGGGGGTAGGATGACGTACGAGCAGTACTTC,CASGVTGGRMTYEQYF
NA,TRBJ2-1,NA,TRBV10-3,TGTGCCATCAGGGCGGATGAACGGAATGAGCAGTTCTTC,CAIRADERNEQFF
NA,TRBJ2-5,NA,TRBV6-5,TGTGCCAGCCTGGCTCTCGTGGGGGGAGAGACCCAGTACTTC,CASLALVGGETQYF
NA,TRBJ2-3,NA,TRBV9,TGTGCCAGCAGCGTACAAAGTAGTTCGGATACGCAGTATTTT,CASSVQSSSDTQYF
NA,TRBJ2-3,NA,TRBV28,TGTGCCAGCAGTTGGAGATTGGCGGATACGCAGTATTTT,CASSWRLADTQYF
NA,TRBJ1-1,TRBD1,TRBV19,TGTGCCAGTAGTATGGGACAGTTACGATCCTTTTACACTGAAGCTTTCTTT,CASSMGQLRSFYTEAFF
once,TRBJ2-2,NA,TRBV7-2,TGTGCCAGCAGCTTAAATGCAGGCTACACCGGGGAGCTGTTTTTT,CASSLNAGYTGELFF
NA,TRBJ2-3,TRBD2,TRBV19,TGTGCCAGTAGCACCCGGCTAGCGGGAGAGGGAGATACGCAGTATTTT,CASSTRLAGEGDTQYF
NA,TRBJ2-1,NA,TRBV12-3/TRBV12-4,TGTGCCAGCAGTTCTAGCTCCTACAATGAGCAGTTCTTC,CASSSSSYNEQFF
NA,TRBJ1-1,TRBD1,TRBV30,TGTGCCTGGAGTGTACTCACAGGGGCCGCTGAAGCTTTCTTT,CAWSVLTGAAEAFF
NA,TRBJ2-5,NA,TRBV18,TGTGCCAGCTCACCACGGAGGAGAAACCAAGAGACCCAGTACTTC,CASSPRRRNQETQYF
NA,TRBJ1-2,NA,TRBV28,TGTGCCAGCAGTTTTCAACAGATCTATGGCTACACCTTC,CASSFQQIYGYTF
once,TRBJ2-7,TRBD1,TRBV28,TGTGCCAGCAGTTTATTTGGACAGGGCAATGAGCAGTACTTC,CASSLFGQGNEQYF
once,TRBJ2-7,TRBD1,TRBV7-8,TGTGCCAGCAGCCCTACAGGGGTTGCGGGCGAGCAGTACTTC,CASSPTGVAGEQYF
NA,TRBJ2-3,NA,TRBV30,TGTGCCTGGAGTCTTCGCGCAGATACGCAGTATTTT,CAWSLRADTQYF
NA,TRBJ2-2,NA,TRBV2,TGTGCCAGCAGTGAACAGTACACCGGGGAGCTGTTTTTT,CASSEQYTGELFF
once,TRBJ1-2,NA,TRBV6-5,TGTGCCAGCAGTCTGGGCAGGGGTGAGGATGGCTACACCTTC,CASSLGRGEDGYTF
NA,TRBJ2-2,TRBD1,TRBV7-3,TGTGCCAGCAGCTTATTCTACCCGGACAGGGGGGGCACCGGGGAGCTGTTTTTT,CASSLFYPDRGGTGELFF
NA,TRBJ2-1,TRBD1,TRBV3-1/TRBV3-2,TGTGCCAGCAGCCAAGTGGGACAGGGAGAGCAGTTCTTC,CASSQVGQGEQFF
once,TRBJ2-1,TRBD2,TRBV27,TGTGCCAGCAGTTTATCGTCAGCGGGAGGCCACAATGAGCAGTTCTTC,CASSLSSAGGHNEQFF
NA,TRBJ2-2,TRBD2,TRBV27,TGTGCCAGCAGTTCCAGCGCGGGACTAGCGGGAGTCACCGGGGAGCTGTTTTTT,CASSSSAGLAGVTGELFF
NA,TRBJ1-2,TRBD1,TRBV12-3/TRBV12-4,TGTGCCAGCAGCCTCGACAGGGCCCAAGGCTACACCTTC,CASSLDRAQGYTF
NA,TRBJ2-2,NA,TRBV9,TGTGCCAGCAGCGTAACTAGCTCCACCGGGGAGCTGTTTTTT,CASSVTSSTGELFF
NA,TRBJ1-5,TRBD1,TRBV19,TGTGCCAGTAGTATGTCGGACAGGGGAAATAGCAATCAGCCCCAGCATTTT,CASSMSDRGNSNQPQHF
once,TRBJ2-2,TRBD2,TRBV6-4,TGTGCCAGCAGTTTAGCGGGAGAGGCCGGGGAGCTGTTTTTT,CASSLAGEAGELFF
NA,TRBJ2-1,TRBD2,TRBV11-1,TGTGCCAGCAGCTTTGGCGGGGGTGCCGATGAGCAGTTCTTC,CASSFGGGADEQFF
NA,TRBJ2-7,NA,TRBV28,TGTGCCAGCAGTTTATTGCCAGAAACCTACGAGCAGTACTTC,CASSLLPETYEQYF
NA,TRBJ2-3,TRBD2,TRBV10-3,TGTGCCATCAGCCTGGGACTAGCGATGAGAACAGATACGCAGTATTTT,CAISLGLAMRTDTQYF
once,TRBJ1-6,TRBD1,TRBV6-2/TRBV6-3,TGTGCCAGCAGTATTGGACAGGGCGGCTCACCCCTCCACTTT,CASSIGQGGSPLHF